This T cell receptor beta chain derives from a study of shared clonotypes between healthy human individuals. Sequencing was performed with immunoSEQ multiplex PCR; in TCRdb, only in-frame clones are kept and a portion is missing. Of more than 400,000 clones in the sample, 90% to 97% were seen once. The CDR3 runs 14 residues. Trimming at V came to 6 bases and at J to 3 bases, leaving 4 bases not matched to a gene. The rearrangement uses TRBV23-1 and TRBJ1-1; 10 bases line up with TRBD1. TRBV23-1 is known as an ORF, though its function is uncertain. Material for sequencing was naive CD4+ T cells sorted from blood. Subset noted: CD45RA+ positively selected. This TCR was sampled from a woman aged 25 to 45 in good health. The CDR3 is CASSQTGGYTEAFF. The CDR3 nucleotides read TGCGCCAGCAGCCAGACAGGGGGCTACACTGAAGCTTTCTTT.